This T cell receptor (beta chain) was captured in a study of T cell repertoires in cytomegalovirus infection. Across the study: CMV epitopes that were recently identified and HLA-C-restricted were used alongside well-studied HLA-B-restricted ones. An indication of both CMV infection and matching HLA type came from public TCR beta signatures.

V lost 1 base to trimming and J lost 8 bases, with 8 bases between them. This CDR3 has 12 residues. TCRdb called the reads again in MiXCR, with one record for every CDR3 protein. The profile shows a few hundred thousand distinct CDR3 sequences, around 20% of them singletons. The study's findings and limits: There were HLA-C-restricted CMV-specific TCR beta clonotypes dominating the ex vivo response. Frequencies of public TCR beta families were cumulated, and this identified carriers of CMV plus the relevant HLA.

This clonotype was picked up a small number of times. Antigen: not known. The clonotype originates from a human donor in good health (CMV status not recorded). Some clones in this sample may be carry-over from other donors' samples. The chain has TRBV12-3 or TRBV12-4 and TRBJ1-2; D is unresolved. The sample here was cultured PBMCs, taken from culture after CMV antigen stimulation. CDR3: CASSLGGVGYTF. The CDR3 DNA reads TGTGCCAGCAGTTTAGGGGGAGTGGGCTACACCTTC.